This TCR beta chain was found in a study of shared clonotypes between healthy human individuals. Study-level information: Every donor yielded three CD4 naive, three CD4 memory, two CD8 naive and one CD8 memory plate. Regarding the study as a whole: Rarefaction analysis demonstrated incomplete sorted-subset sequencing notwithstanding large depth. Generally, naive subsets (rather than memory subsets) showed larger estimated richness.

As regards this clone: Its antigen is not known.

The V gene end was trimmed by 3 bases and the J gene end by 4 bases; junction bases not matched to a gene: 2. Germline V gene sequence: CDR1 KGHSH, CDR2 LQKENI. This CDR3 has 13 amino acids. Profiled with immunoSEQ multiplex PCR; TCRdb holds only in-frame clones, not every one. Here the sample spans about 1,500,000 clones, roughly 97% being singletons. Sequenced material: naive CD4+ T cells sorted from blood. Subset reported: CD45RA+ positively selected. The chain uses TRBV18 and TRBJ1-2; 7 bases match TRBD1. The TCR comes from a man aged 30 to 45 in good health. This CDR3 is CASSPGQIYGYTF. The CDR3 DNA sequence: TGTGCCAGCTCACCGGGACAGATCTATGGCTACACCTTC. Looking up the rest from reference TRBV18 and TRBJ1-2 gives the full variable domain: NAGVMQNPRHLVRRRGQEARLRCSPMKGHSHVYWYRQLPEEGLKFMVYLQKENIIDESGMPKERFSAEFPKEGPSILRIQQVVRGDSAAYFCASSPGQIYGYTFGSGTRLTVV.